The present entry profiles one T cell receptor (beta chain) with its context. Its target is not known. TCRdb's table, derived via immunoSEQ multiplex PCR, lists solely in-frame clones and lacks some. The sample records 75,000 to 100,000 clones, about 88% being singletons. Trimming removed 7 bases from V and 3 bases from J; junction bases left unmatched: 9. The CDR3 loop spans 15 amino acids. Germline assignment: CDR1 SQVTM and CDR2 ANQGSEA. This entry is derived from a study of T cell responses to AZD1222 COVID-19 vaccine. Overall study results and limits: Baseline testing showed seropositivity in only a handful of AZD1222 recipients.

This material consisted of peripheral blood, taken on day 0 of AZD1222 vaccination. The origin of this receptor is an adult in good health. The gene calls are TRBV29-1 and TRBJ1-5; 10 nucleotides match TRBD1. The CDR3 spells CSGVDRGATNQPQHF. In DNA, the CDR3 is TGCAGCGGTGTGGACAGGGGGGCTACCAATCAGCCCCAGCATTTT.